The clone carrying this T cell receptor beta chain has at least ten counts. The data stem from a study of breast tumors, draining lymph nodes, adjacent tissues. TCRdb reprocessed the multiplex PCR reads via MiXCR and lists one record per CDR3 protein. The sample includes some 25,000 distinct CDR3 sequences, about 24% of them seen just once. This CDR3 has 14 amino acids. Trimming shortened V by 3 bases and J by 8 bases, and 14 bases separated the two germline ends. This clonotype was sampled from a female donor with breast cancer. Some clones in this sample may be carry-over from other donors' samples. The chain uses TRBV12-3 or TRBV12-4 and TRBJ2-1; D gene ambiguous. Sequenced sample: breast tumor tissue. The CDR3 region has the DNA TGTGCCAGCAGTTTTCCCTCTCGTGCGGATGAGCAGTTCTTC. Amino acids: CASSFPSRADEQFF.